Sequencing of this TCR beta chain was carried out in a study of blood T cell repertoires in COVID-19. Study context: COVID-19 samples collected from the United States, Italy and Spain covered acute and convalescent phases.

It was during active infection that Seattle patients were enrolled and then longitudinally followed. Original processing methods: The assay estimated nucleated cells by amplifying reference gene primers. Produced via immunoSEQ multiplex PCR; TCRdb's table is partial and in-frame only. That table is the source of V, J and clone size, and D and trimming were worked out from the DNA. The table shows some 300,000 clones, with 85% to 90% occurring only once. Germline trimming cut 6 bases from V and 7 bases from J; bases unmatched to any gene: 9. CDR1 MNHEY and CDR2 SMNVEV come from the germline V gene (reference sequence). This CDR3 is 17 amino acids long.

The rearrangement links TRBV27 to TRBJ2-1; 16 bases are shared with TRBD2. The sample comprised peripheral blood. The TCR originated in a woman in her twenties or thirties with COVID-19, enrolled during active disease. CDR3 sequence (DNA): TGTGCCAGCAGCACCGGGACTAGCGGGGGGGCTAGTAATGAGCAGTTCTTC. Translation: CASSTGTSGGASNEQFF.